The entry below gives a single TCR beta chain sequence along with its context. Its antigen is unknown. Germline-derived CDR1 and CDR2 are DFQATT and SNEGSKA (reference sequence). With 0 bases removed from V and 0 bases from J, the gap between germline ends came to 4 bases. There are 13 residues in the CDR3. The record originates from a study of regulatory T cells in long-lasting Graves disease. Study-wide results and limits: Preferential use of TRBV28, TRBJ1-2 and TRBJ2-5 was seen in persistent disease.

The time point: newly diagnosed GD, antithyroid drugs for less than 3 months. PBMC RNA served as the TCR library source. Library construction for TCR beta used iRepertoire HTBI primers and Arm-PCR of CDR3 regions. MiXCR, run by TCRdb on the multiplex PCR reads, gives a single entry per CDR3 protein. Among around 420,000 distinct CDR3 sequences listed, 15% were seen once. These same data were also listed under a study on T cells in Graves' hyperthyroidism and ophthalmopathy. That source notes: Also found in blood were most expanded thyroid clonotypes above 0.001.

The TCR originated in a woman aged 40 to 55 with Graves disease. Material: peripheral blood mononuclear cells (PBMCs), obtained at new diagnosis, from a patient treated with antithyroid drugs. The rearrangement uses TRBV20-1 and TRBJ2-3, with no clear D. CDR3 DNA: TGCAGTGCTAGAGATCTTAGCACAGATACGCAGTATTTT. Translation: CSARDLSTDTQYF.